Listed here are 9 T cell receptor beta chains from one sample, sequenced in a study of tumor and adjacent non-tumor tissue in lung cancer. The library came from three nested PCR rounds adapted from ARM-PCR protocols. TCRdb reprocessed the multiplex PCR reads via MiXCR and lists one record per CDR3 protein. The repertoire has roughly 43,000 distinct CDR3 sequences, approximately 61% of them found once; the top ten carry under 60%. This sample's RNA came from whole unsorted tissue. The normal lung tissue was taken more than 3 cm from the tumor edge. Sequenced input: distant non-tumor lung tissue. These receptors originate from a man aged 45-60 years with non-small cell lung cancer.

Comments on this clonotype: Since the CDR3 does not end with the conserved phenylalanine or tryptophan, this likely comes from a read error. The V gene is TRBV10-3, the J gene TRBJ2-1, with a possible D match to TRBD2 (6 bases). Germline V gives CDR1 ENHRY, CDR2 SYGVKD. The ends were cut back, 0 bases at V and 3 bases at J, with 6 bases in the middle. CDR3 length: 14 residues. CDR3 in amino acids: CAISESRDYNEQFS. CDR3 DNA sequence: TGTGCCATCAGTGAGTCGCGGGACTACAATGAGCAGTTCTCC.

This clonotype was observed a single time. A much more abundant neighbour one base away suggests this may be a read error. The chain is built from TRBV7-9 and TRBJ2-7; 7 bases agree with TRBD1. Per the germline V gene, CDR1 is SEHNR and CDR2 is FQNEAQ (reference sequence). CDR3 size: 16 residues. In DNA, the CDR3 is TGTGCCAGCAGCTTAGCCGGGTCGGGACAGAACTACGAGCGGTACTTC. It codes for CASSLAGSGQNYERYF.

This clonotype occurred a few times. This may stem from a read error, because a much larger clone lies one nucleotide away. This rearrangement joins TRBV10-2 to TRBJ1-6; 8 bases align to TRBD1. This CDR3 has 14 residues. Germline V gene sequence: CDR1 WSHSY, CDR2 SAAADI. With 6 bases clipped from V and 7 bases from J, the junction kept 5 bases outside the gene matches. This CDR3 reads CASSGQGINSPLHF. CDR3 coding DNA: TGCGCCAGCAGCGGACAGGGAATCAATTCACCCCTCCACTTT.

Concerning this clonotype itself: The germline gene is not matched at one end of the junction; a read error may be the cause. The rearrangement uses TRBV12-3 or TRBV12-4 and TRBJ2-5; 10 bases map to TRBD2. The CDR3 contains 16 residues. The CDR3 DNA reads as TGTGCCAGCAGTCTCTCAGCGGGAGGGCCAGGAGAGATCCAGTACTTC. It codes for CASSLSAGGPGEIQYF.

This chain links TRBV29-1 with TRBJ2-1; the match to TRBD2 covers 16 bases. Germline V lookup: CDR1 SQVTM, CDR2 ANQGSEA. After removal of 7 bases from V and 8 bases from J, the junction contained 11 bases not matched to a gene. The CDR3 is 16 amino acids. The CDR3 sequence is CSAPLGLAGGPDEQFF. Written as DNA, the CDR3 is TGCAGCGCTCCGCTGGGACTAGCGGGGGGGCCTGATGAGCAGTTCTTC.

To note about this clonotype: A read error may be the cause here, since a much bigger clone is one base away. This rearrangement joins TRBV7-9 to TRBJ2-5; the match to TRBD2 covers 12 bases. The CDR3 consists of 15 residues. From germline, CDR1 is SEHNR and CDR2 FQNEAQ (reference sequence). V shed 6 bases, J shed 5 bases, and the junction held 7 bases outside the gene matches. CDR3 nucleotides: TGTGCCAGCAGTGGACCGGGACTAGCGGGCGAGACCCAGTACTTC. Its translation is CASSGPGLAGETQYF.

A few counts support this clonotype. A read error may be the cause here, since a much bigger clone is one base away. The V gene is TRBV10-2, the J gene TRBJ2-3, with 10 bases that match TRBD1. The CDR3 is made up of 15 amino acids. Germline lookup yields CDR1 WSHSY and CDR2 SAAADI. J gave up 4 bases and V 4 bases, and 5 bases lay outside the gene matches. CDR3 sequence reads: CASSATGGYPDTQYF. The CDR3 DNA follows: TGCGCCAGCAGTGCGACAGGGGGCTACCCAGATACGCAGTATTTT.

Turning to this clonotype: Being one base from a much bigger clone, this may be a read error. The chain uses TRBV11-2 and TRBJ2-6; a possible D gene is TRBD1 (5 bases). The CDR3 length is 16 residues. The germline V gene encodes CDR1 SGHAT and CDR2 FQNNGV. The CDR3 is CASSWSDLSGANVLSF. Here the CDR3 DNA reads TGTGCCAGCAGCTGGTCAGACCTCTCTGGGGCCAACGTCCTGAGTTTC.

Worth noting for this clonotype: Mismatch with germline at one junction end may stem from a read error. V gene TRBV6-1 combines with J gene TRBJ1-2; the D gene is possibly TRBD1 (6 bases). This CDR3 spans 14 amino acids. Germline values: CDR1 MNHNS, CDR2 SASEGT. The CDR3 spells CASSEASGGYGYNF. The CDR3 coding sequence is TGTGCCAGTAGTGAAGCTTCCGGGGGCTATGGCTACAACTTC.